Following are 8 T cell receptor beta chains from one sample sequenced in a study of identical twins. Each CDR3 protein is one row after TCRdb ran MiXCR on the 5' RACE reads. The repertoire holds about 1.7 million distinct CDR3 sequences, with less than 40% as singletons. The material sequenced was cord blood. These receptors were obtained from a newborn girl in good health.

This clonotype turned up a few times. The CDR3 here is CASSLLTGGGNTEAFF. The CDR3 DNA is TGTGCCAGCAGTCTACTGACAGGGGGCGGGAACACTGAAGCTTTCTTT. This sequence joins TRBV6-5 and TRBJ1-1; 10 nucleotides agree with TRBD1. The CDR3 is made up of 16 amino acids. J was trimmed by 1 base and V by 5 bases; bases with no gene match: 7. Germline V gene lookup returns CDR1 MNHEY and CDR2 SVGAGI.

This clonotype was observed a handful of times. The CDR3 nucleotides read TGTGCCAGAGGGACAGACAATTCACCCCTCCACTTT. Its translation: CARGTDNSPLHF. The chain is built from TRBV2 and TRBJ1-6; 7 bases are a match to TRBD1. The germline gives CDR1 SNHLY, CDR2 FYNNEI. The ends lost 9 bases at V and 7 bases at J; junction bases unmatched: 3. This CDR3 is built from 12 residues.

The chain is built from TRBV12-3 or TRBV12-4 and TRBJ2-1; 10 positions agree with TRBD2. The V and J ends lost 5 bases and 4 bases, in that order; junction bases with no gene match: 5. The CDR3 has 15 amino acids. As DNA, the CDR3 is TGTGCCAGCAGTAAAGTAGCGGGAGGTTACAATGAGCAGTTCTTC. Its translation: CASSKVAGGYNEQFF.

This clonotype was picked up one time. J is TRBJ1-1 and V is TRBV20-1, with a weak D call TRBD1 (6 bases). CDR1 and CDR2 (germline): DFQATT, SNEGSKA (reference sequence). V was cut by 4 bases and J by 1 base, with 13 bases left in between. This CDR3 has 14 residues. Written as DNA, the CDR3 is TGCAGTGCTACCCTCAGGGGAGAGAACACTGAAGCTTTCTTT. Translated, it gives CSATLRGENTEAFF.

A note on this clonotype: A much larger clone sits a single nucleotide away, making a read error possible. The gene calls are TRBV6-1 and TRBJ1-1, with TRBD1 as a possible D gene (5 bases). Per germline, CDR1 MNHNS and CDR2 SASEGT. V lost 7 bases and J lost 1, with 7 bases in between. CDR3 length: 12 amino acids. CDR3 DNA sequence: TGTGCCAGCACCGGGACGAACACTGAAGCTTTCTTT. Translated: CASTGTNTEAFF.

The chain joins TRBV4-1 to TRBJ2-7, with D hard to call. Germline assignment: CDR1 MGHRA and CDR2 YSYEKL. The V and J ends lost 1 base and 2 bases respectively, with 15 bases between them. The CDR3 has 16 amino acids. CDR3 sequence reads: CASSQVVPSDTYEQYF. The CDR3 nucleotides read TGCGCCAGCAGCCAAGTTGTGCCGAGCGACACCTACGAGCAGTACTTC.

About this clonotype: A read error may account for a junction end that differs from germline. The V gene is TRBV12-3 or TRBV12-4, the J gene TRBJ2-1, with 13 bases aligning to TRBD2. This CDR3 contains 16 residues. CDR3 loop: CASSPGLAGVNNKQFF. For the CDR3, the DNA is TGTGCCAGCAGCCCAGGACTAGCGGGAGTGAACAATAAGCAGTTCTTC.

The genes are TRBV18 and TRBJ1-2; D uncertain. This CDR3 is built from 15 residues. The germline CDR1 and CDR2 sequences are KGHSH and LQKENI. With 0 bases removed from V and 5 bases from J, the gap between germline ends came to 13 bases. CDR3 sequence reads: CASSPPKGTRYGYTF. DNA for the CDR3: TGTGCCAGCTCACCACCGAAGGGTACCCGTTATGGCTACACCTTC.